The present T cell receptor (beta chain) was sequenced within a study of control samples from healthy donors and cancer patients. Some clones are missing from TCRdb's copy, which holds only in-frame ones; the method was immunoSEQ multiplex PCR. The sample holds roughly 100,000 clones, around 89% seen once. The V gene end was trimmed by 2 bases and the J gene end by 5 bases; junction bases not matched to a gene: 14. In germline, CDR1 is SGHDN, CDR2 FVKESK. There are 17 residues in the CDR3. The J gene is TRBJ2-5, the V gene TRBV14; 7 bases align to TRBD1. Material: PBMCs. The source is a man aged 55 to 70 with lung cancer. The chain's CDR3 is CASSQSGQTRRTETQYF. DNA of the CDR3: TGTGCCAGCAGCCAATCGGGACAGACGAGAAGAACGGAGACCCAGTACTTC.